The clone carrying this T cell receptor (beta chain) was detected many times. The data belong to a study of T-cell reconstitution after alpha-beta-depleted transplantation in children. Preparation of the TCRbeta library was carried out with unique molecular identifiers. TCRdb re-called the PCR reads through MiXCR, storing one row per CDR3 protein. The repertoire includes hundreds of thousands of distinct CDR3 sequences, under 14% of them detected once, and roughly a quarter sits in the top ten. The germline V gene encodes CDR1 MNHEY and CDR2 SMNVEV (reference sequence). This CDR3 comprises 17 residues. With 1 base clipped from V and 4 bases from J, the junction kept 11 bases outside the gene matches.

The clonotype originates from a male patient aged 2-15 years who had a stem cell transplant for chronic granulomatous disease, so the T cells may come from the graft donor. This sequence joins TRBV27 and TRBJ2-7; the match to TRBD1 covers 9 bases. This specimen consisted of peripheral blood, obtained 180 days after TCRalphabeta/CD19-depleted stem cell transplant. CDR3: CASSLYSGTGRRYEQYF. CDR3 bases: TGTGCCAGCAGTTTATACTCCGGGACAGGGAGGAGGTACGAGCAGTACTTC.